The entry below describes one T cell receptor (beta chain). Its antigen remains unidentified. V was cut by 0 bases and J by 5 bases, with 15 bases left in between. CDR3 size: 16 residues. Germline loops: CDR1 SGHDT, CDR2 YYEEEE. This sample was taken from a study of a mutant IDH1 vaccine in newly diagnosed glioma. For the study at large: Patients received vaccination from 4-6 weeks after radiotherapy alone, or with temozolomide cycles.

Produced via immunoSEQ multiplex PCR; TCRdb's table is partial and in-frame only. Of 50,000 to 70,000 clones in the sample, 86% were seen once. Time point denoted: week 35, safety follow-up. Vaccinated patients received 300 ug of mutant IDH1 20-mer peptide per dose, with topical imiquimod. The source material was PBMCs, sampled from a glioma patient whose treatment included an IDH1 peptide vaccine. The rearrangement uses TRBV5-6 and TRBJ2-1; tentative D call: TRBD1 (6 bases). This sequence was found in a middle-aged man with glioma. The CDR3 region is CASSLVQGIGDNEQFF. CDR3 DNA sequence: TGTGCCAGCAGCTTGGTACAGGGAATAGGTGACAATGAGCAGTTCTTC. The full variable domain, its missing parts supplied by reference TRBV5-6 and TRBJ2-1, is DAGVTQSPTHLIKTRGQQVTLRCSPKSGHDTVSWYQQALGQGPQFIFQYYEEEERQRGNFPDRFSGHQFPNYSSELNVNALLLGDSALYLCASSLVQGIGDNEQFFGPGTRLTVL.